These 21 T cell receptor beta chains came from one sample sequenced in a study of blood T cell repertoires in COVID-19. Profiling relied on immunoSEQ multiplex PCR, and the TCRdb table lists in-frame clones only, not all of them. The sample holds 150,000 or so clones, less than 90% seen once. Sample: PBMCs or T cells enriched from blood (not recorded which). The receptor source for this set is a woman in her 50s who had recovered from COVID-19.

J is TRBJ1-1 and V is TRBV28; 7 bases agree with TRBD1. Trimming at V came to 5 bases and at J to 5 bases, leaving 11 bases not matched to a gene. Per germline, CDR1 MDHEN and CDR2 SYDVKM. The CDR3 sequence is 15 residues long. The CDR3 sequence is CASSDSTGWDTEAFF. In nucleotides, the CDR3 is TGTGCCAGCAGTGATTCGACAGGGTGGGATACTGAAGCTTTCTTT.

The V call is TRBV28, the J call TRBJ2-7, with TRBD1 identical over 8 bases. The ends lost 1 base at V and 3 bases at J; junction bases unmatched: 5. Germline CDR1 is MDHEN and CDR2 is SYDVKM. The CDR3 length is 15 residues. The CDR3 bases are TGTGCCAGCAGTTTATACGTAGGACAGGGCTACGAGCAGTACTTC. Translation gives CASSLYVGQGYEQYF.

V usage is TRBV5-4 and J usage is TRBJ1-2; D is undetermined. V was shortened by 5 bases and J by 7 bases, with 9 bases between the two germline ends. The CDR3 spans 11 residues. Germline V gene sequence: CDR1 SGHNT, CDR2 YYREEE (reference sequence). CDR3 nucleotide sequence: TGTGCCAGCAGGAACAACGCTGGCTACACCTTC. This sequence encodes CASRNNAGYTF.

The chain has TRBV24-1 and TRBJ2-1, with D maybe TRBD1 (6 bases). Per germline, CDR1 KGHDR and CDR2 SFDVKD. V gave up 3 bases and J gave up 0 bases, with 8 bases separating them. The CDR3 has 15 amino acids. CDR3 residues: CATSDQGISYNEQFF. Written as DNA, the CDR3 is TGTGCCACCAGTGATCAGGGGATCTCCTACAATGAGCAGTTCTTC.

This chain links TRBV15 with TRBJ1-4, with D unclear. This CDR3 is 14 amino acids long. V was shortened by 5 bases and J by 0 bases, with 7 bases between the two germline ends. Per the germline V gene, CDR1 is LNHNV and CDR2 is YYDKDF (reference sequence). The CDR3: CATSAEATNEKLFF. The CDR3, as DNA: TGTGCCACCAGCGCGGAAGCAACTAATGAAAAACTGTTTTTT.

This clone was detected only a few times. This chain connects TRBV18 to TRBJ1-3, with D unclear. CDR3 size: 17 residues. From germline, CDR1 is KGHSH and CDR2 LQKENI. Trimming left V 2 bases short and J 0 bases short, with 14 bases between. Here the CDR3 DNA reads TGTGCCAGCTCACCAGTGGCGTCCGGCGGCTCTGGAAACACCATATATTTT. This gives the protein CASSPVASGGSGNTIYF.

This chain uses TRBV28 with TRBJ1-6; TRBD1 agrees at 11 bases. Germline trimming cut 3 bases from V and 7 bases from J; bases unmatched to any gene: 11. CDR3 length: 18 amino acids. Per the germline V gene, CDR1 is MDHEN and CDR2 is SYDVKM. CDR3 in amino acids: CASSFLTGTGGTNSPLHF. CDR3 DNA sequence: TGTGCCAGCAGTTTTTTAACCGGGACAGGGGGTACAAATTCACCCCTCCACTTT.

This chain connects TRBV30 to TRBJ1-1; D remains unclear. The ends were cut back, 0 bases at V and 1 base at J, with 9 bases in the middle. There are 14 residues in the CDR3. The germline V gene has CDR1 GTSNPN and CDR2 SVGIG (reference sequence). CDR3 loop: CAWSVWAQNTEAFF. The CDR3 bases are TGTGCCTGGAGTGTATGGGCGCAGAACACTGAAGCTTTCTTT.

The genes are TRBV11-2 and TRBJ2-1; D is ambiguous. The CDR3 has 11 residues. V dropped 4 bases and J dropped 6 bases, with 4 bases sitting between them. CDR1 is SGHAT and CDR2 is FQNNGV in the germline V gene. CDR3 amino acids: CASSSFNEQFF. CDR3 in DNA: TGTGCCAGCAGCTCATTCAATGAGCAGTTCTTC.

The CDR3 DNA sequence: TGCGCCAGCAGCTTGGCCGAGGGAAAACTGTTTTTT. This codes for CASSLAEGKLFF. The chain combines TRBV5-1 with TRBJ1-4; D is undetermined. Germline V lookup: CDR1 SGHRS, CDR2 YFSETQ. CDR3 length: 12 residues. Trimming cost V 0 bases and J 10 bases, with 7 bases left between them.

The chain links TRBV6-1 to TRBJ2-1, with 7 nucleotides matching TRBD2. Per the germline V gene, CDR1 is MNHNS and CDR2 is SASEGT. CDR3 size: 18 residues. V dropped 2 bases and J dropped 0; count of bases not matched to a gene: 10. The CDR3 coding sequence is TGTGCCAGCAGTGAACGTCCAGGAGGGACTACCTCCTACAATGAGCAGTTCTTC. Translating it yields CASSERPGGTTSYNEQFF.

The chain joins TRBV29-1 to TRBJ1-1, with TRBD1 as a possible D gene (5 bases). Trimming removed 4 bases at V and 7 bases at J, with 13 bases between. CDR3 size: 12 residues. CDR1 and CDR2 (germline): SQVTM, ANQGSEA. Here the CDR3 reads CSVVYGAVEAFF. The DNA for the CDR3 is TGCAGCGTTGTGTATGGGGCGGTTGAAGCTTTCTTT.

The rearrangement joins TRBV9 to TRBJ1-2; 7 bases are a match to TRBD1. CDR1 and CDR2 (germline): SGDLS, YYNGEE. V trimming: 0 bases; J trimming: 7 bases; junction bases outside the gene matches: 9. This CDR3 spans 15 amino acids. CDR3 protein: CASSVAEQGIGGYTF. Here the CDR3 DNA reads TGTGCCAGCAGCGTAGCTGAACAGGGGATAGGTGGCTACACCTTC.

This clone was seen many times. V usage is TRBV7-2 and J usage is TRBJ2-7, with a possible D match to TRBD2 (6 bases). The CDR3 extends over 15 amino acids. Trimming removed 5 bases from V and 1 base from J, with 15 bases in between. Per germline, CDR1 SGHTA and CDR2 FQGNSA. This CDR3 is CASSVGLRGSYEQYF. DNA of the CDR3: TGTGCCAGCAGCGTTGGCTTGCGGGGATCCTACGAGCAGTACTTC. The full variable domain, with the rest looked up from reference TRBV7-2 and TRBJ2-7, is GAGVSQSPSNKVTEKGKDVELRCDPISGHTALYWYRQSLGQGLEFLIYFQGNSAPDKSGLPSDRFSAERTGGSVSTLTIQRTQQEDSAVYLCASSVGLRGSYEQYFGPGTRLTVT.

V is TRBV29-1 and J is TRBJ1-1, with 9 positions matching TRBD1. The CDR3 is 13 amino acids. The germline V gene encodes CDR1 SQVTM and CDR2 ANQGSEA. Losses at the gene ends were 4 bases for V and 6 bases for J; bases not matched to a gene: 6. CDR3 DNA: TGCAGCGTTGTGAGACAGGGGGGGCCTGAAGCTTTCTTT. Residues: CSVVRQGGPEAFF.

The rearrangement uses TRBV5-1 and TRBJ1-1, with TRBD1 matching 7 bases. Germline V lookup: CDR1 SGHRS, CDR2 YFSETQ. The V segment lost 3 bases and the J segment 3 bases; nucleotides outside the gene matches: 2. The CDR3 sequence is 13 residues long. The CDR3 loop is CASSWGTDTEAFF. The CDR3 bases are TGCGCCAGCAGCTGGGGGACAGACACTGAAGCTTTCTTT.

The J gene is TRBJ2-5, the V gene TRBV18; D may be TRBD2 (6 bases). Germline CDR1 reads KGHSH; CDR2 reads LQKENI. This CDR3 spans 14 amino acids. Trimming pared 2 bases from V and 3 bases from J, leaving 10 bases between. The CDR3, as DNA: TGTGCCAGCTCACCAGCTAGCGTAGAAGAGACCCAGTACTTC. It yields the protein CASSPASVEETQYF. Full variable domain (outside the CDR3, taken from reference TRBV18 and TRBJ2-5): NAGVMQNPRHLVRRRGQEARLRCSPMKGHSHVYWYRQLPEEGLKFMVYLQKENIIDESGMPKERFSAEFPKEGPSILRIQQVVRGDSAAYFCASSPASVEETQYFGPGTRLLVL.

V usage is TRBV7-9 and J usage is TRBJ2-1; D gene uncertain. This CDR3 has 15 amino acids. Trimming took off 3 bases at V and 9 bases at J, with 18 bases between the two ends. Germline V gives CDR1 SEHNR, CDR2 FQNEAQ (reference sequence). In nucleotides, the CDR3 is TGTGCCAGCAGCTTGAGTACTAACCTAGTCAGTGAGCAGTTCTTC. Translated, it gives CASSLSTNLVSEQFF.

The chain uses TRBV7-9 and TRBJ1-1; D uncertain. V was cut by 1 base and J by 3 bases, with 15 bases left in between. This CDR3 region has 16 residues. The germline V gene has CDR1 SEHNR and CDR2 FQNEAQ (reference sequence). The CDR3 coding sequence is TGTGCCAGCAGCTTAGTACCTAGGGAGGAGGACACTGAAGCTTTCTTT. This sequence encodes CASSLVPREEDTEAFF.

This clone came up once. This sequence joins TRBV5-1 and TRBJ1-1; D may be TRBD1 (5 bases). V lost 0 bases to trimming and J lost 0 bases, with 15 bases between them. The CDR3 is 17 amino acids. Germline loops: CDR1 SGHRS, CDR2 YFSETQ. CDR3 bases: TGCGCCAGCAGCTTGGGAACGGTCGGGGGGATGAACACTGAAGCTTTCTTT. It yields the protein CASSLGTVGGMNTEAFF. Full variable domain (remainder filled in from reference TRBV5-1 and TRBJ1-1): KAGVTQTPRYLIKTRGQQVTLSCSPISGHRSVSWYQQTPGQGLQFLFEYFSETQRNKGNFPGRFSGRQFSNSRSEMNVSTLELGDSALYLCASSLGTVGGMNTEAFFGQGTRLTVV.

The rearrangement joins TRBV30 to TRBJ1-6, with 10 bases aligning to TRBD1. V shed 3 bases, J shed 9 bases, and the junction held 5 bases outside the gene matches. There are 14 residues in the CDR3. CDR1 GTSNPN and CDR2 SVGIG come from the germline V gene (reference sequence). For the CDR3, the DNA is TGTGCCTGGAGCGCCGGACAGGGGGTTTCACCCCTCCACTTT. As protein: CAWSAGQGVSPLHF.